One sample yielded the 17 T cell receptor beta chains listed below, sequenced in a study of blood T cells in healthy people across ages. Using a J-beta primer mix together with a sample-barcoded 5' primer, a second PCR was run for roughly 6 to 12 cycles. TCRdb independently ran MiXCR on the 5' RACE reads; one entry per CDR3 protein. The sample carries hundreds of thousands of distinct CDR3 sequences, roughly 21% recorded once. Sequences were obtained from blood. These receptor sequences come from a man aged 70 or older in good health.

This clonotype has just a few counts. The V and J genes are TRBV9 and TRBJ2-7; 11 nucleotides match TRBD2. The end of the DNA aligns better with TRBJ2-1, so the J call may be wrong. The germline V gene encodes CDR1 SGDLS and CDR2 YYNGEE. The CDR3 consists of 16 residues. The CDR3: CASSFSASGRKDEQFF. The DNA for the CDR3 is TGTGCCAGCAGCTTTTCCGCTAGCGGGAGGAAGGATGAGCAGTTCTTC.

In its sample, this clonotype was seen a few times. The J gene is TRBJ2-1, the V gene TRBV7-9; D is unresolved. CDR3 length: 14 residues. Trimming shortened V by 2 bases and J by 5 bases, and 10 bases separated the two germline ends. Germline loops: CDR1 SEHNR, CDR2 FQNEAQ (reference sequence). CDR3 in amino acids: CASSLIGSNNEQFF. The CDR3 DNA sequence: TGTGCCAGCAGCTTAATTGGTTCCAACAATGAGCAGTTCTTC.

This chain links TRBV29-1 with TRBJ2-2; D gene unclear. V was pared by 2 bases and J by 0 bases, with 4 bases between. CDR1 is SQVTM, CDR2 ANQGSEA, per germline. The CDR3 is made up of 13 amino acids. DNA for the CDR3: TGCAGCGTTGAAAATCCGAACACCGGGGAGCTGTTTTTT. Its protein product is CSVENPNTGELFF.

The chain has TRBV10-3 and TRBJ2-3; the D gene is possibly TRBD2 (6 bases). The CDR3 has 14 residues. Per the germline V gene, CDR1 is ENHRY and CDR2 is SYGVKD. Trimming removed 3 bases from V and 4 bases from J, with 11 bases in between. The CDR3 nucleotides read TGTGCCATCAGTGATTCCGGGAGCTCAGATACGCAGTATTTT. Translated, it gives CAISDSGSSDTQYF.

Comments on this clonotype: The conserved phenylalanine or tryptophan is not found at the CDR3 terminus, so this likely reflects a read error. No DNA is shown, since the ends of the CDR3 on it are uncertain; the CDR3 is the one TCRdb lists. V is TRBV2 and J is TRBJ2-3. From its first to its last residue, the CDR3 has 11 amino acids. Germline-derived CDR1 and CDR2 are SNHLY and FYNNEI. The CDR3 sequence is CASSEQYEQYL.

This clonotype was seen just once. J is TRBJ2-5 and V is TRBV27, with 7 nucleotides matching TRBD2. The DNA end is more similar to TRBJ2-7, so the J call may be wrong. The CDR3 length is 14 residues. CDR1 MNHEY and CDR2 SMNVEV come from the germline V gene (reference sequence). The CDR3 reads CASSLKAGVFEQYF. CDR3 DNA: TGTGCCAGCAGTTTAAAGGCGGGAGTGTTCGAGCAGTACTTC.

CDR3 protein: CASSHGAGGYTF. As DNA, the CDR3 is TGTGCCAGCAGCCATGGGGCTGGTGGCTACACCTTC. The chain combines TRBV3-1 with TRBJ1-2; a possible D gene is TRBD1 (5 bases). The V end lost 3 bases, the J end lost 7 bases, and 9 bases lay between the germline ends. Germline V gives CDR1 LGHDT, CDR2 YNNKEL (reference sequence). CDR3 length: 12 amino acids.

This clonotype was seen repeatedly, ten times or more. The V call is TRBV29-1, the J call TRBJ2-5, with D perhaps TRBD1 or TRBD2 (5 bases each). The J call may be wrong; the DNA end is better matched by TRBJ2-7. There are 12 residues in the CDR3. The germline V gene encodes CDR1 SQVTM and CDR2 ANQGSEA. CDR3 coding DNA: TGCAGCGCTGGGACGGAGTTTTACGAGCAGTACTTC. It encodes CSAGTEFYEQYF.

This clonotype was counted a few times. J is TRBJ1-2 and V is TRBV3-1; no clear D. Per the germline V gene, CDR1 is LGHDT and CDR2 is YNNKEL (reference sequence). The V gene lost 1 base and the J gene lost 5 bases, with 14 bases spanning the gap. The CDR3 is 15 amino acids. The CDR3: CASSQAVGRTYGYTF. CDR3 nucleotide sequence: TGTGCCAGCAGCCAAGCTGTAGGACGGACTTATGGCTACACCTTC. The entire variable domain, with the rest obtained from reference TRBV3-1 and TRBJ1-2, is as follows: DTAVSQTPKYLVTQMGNDKSIKCEQNLGHDTMYWYKQDSKKFLKIMFSYNNKELIINETVPNRFSPKSPDKAHLNLHINSLELGDSAVYFCASSQAVGRTYGYTFGSGTRLTVV.

This clonotype was seen a few times. This chain links TRBV7-6 with TRBJ1-1; 7 nucleotides align to TRBD1. The CDR3 totals 14 residues. The ends lost 5 bases at V and 6 bases at J; junction bases unmatched: 9. The germline CDR1 and CDR2 sequences are SGHVS and FNYEAQ. In DNA, the CDR3 is TGTGCCAGCAGCCCCGACAGGGCGTACGCTGAAGCTTTCTTT. It specifies CASSPDRAYAEAFF.

In this sample, this clonotype turned up a few times. The V gene is TRBV29-1, the J gene TRBJ2-3; 12 positions match TRBD2. V lost 0 bases and J lost 10; bases outside the gene matches: 14. Germline V gene lookup returns CDR1 SQVTM and CDR2 ANQGSEA. The CDR3 loop spans 17 amino acids. The CDR3 nucleotides are TGCAGCGTTGAAGACTACCCCAGACTAGCGGGAGCCACTTCGCAGTATTTT. Protein product: CSVEDYPRLAGATSQYF.

The J gene is TRBJ2-3, the V gene TRBV18; 9 bases align to TRBD2. Trimming took 0 bases from V and 11 from J; bases not matched to a gene: 9. CDR3 size: 15 residues. Germline assignment: CDR1 KGHSH and CDR2 LQKENI. DNA for the CDR3: TGTGCCAGCTCACCACCGGGATTAGCGGGAGTCGAGCAGTATTTT. It is translated as CASSPPGLAGVEQYF. Filled out from reference TRBV18 and TRBJ2-3, the complete variable domain reads NAGVMQNPRHLVRRRGQEARLRCSPMKGHSHVYWYRQLPEEGLKFMVYLQKENIIDESGMPKERFSAEFPKEGPSILRIQQVVRGDSAAYFCASSPPGLAGVEQYFGPGTRLTVL.

This clonotype was observed a single time. This sequence joins TRBV28 and TRBJ2-7; no definite D call. V dropped 3 bases and J dropped 2 bases, with 8 bases sitting between them. The CDR3 sequence is 13 residues long. Germline V gene data show CDR1 as MDHEN and CDR2 as SYDVKM. The CDR3: CASSLSKTYEQYF. The DNA of the CDR3 is TGTGCCAGCAGTTTGAGCAAGACCTACGAGCAGTACTTC. Full variable domain (outside the CDR3, taken from reference TRBV28 and TRBJ2-7): DVKVTQSSRYLVKRTGEKVFLECVQDMDHENMFWYRQDPGLGLRLIYFSYDVKMKEKGDIPEGYSVSREKKERFSLILESASTNQTSMYLCASSLSKTYEQYFGPGTRLTVT.

This clonotype turned up a few times. The chain employs TRBV6-2 or TRBV6-3 and TRBJ2-7; a possible D gene is TRBD1 (6 bases). Per the germline V gene, CDR1 is MNHEY and CDR2 is SVGEGT. V lost 5 bases to trimming and J lost 3 bases, with 20 bases between them. This CDR3 region has 16 residues. CDR3 protein: CASSPWANRDNYEQYF. The CDR3 DNA follows: TGTGCCAGCAGTCCCTGGGCGAACCGGGACAACTACGAGCAGTACTTC.

This clonotype appeared a few times. This chain connects TRBV7-2 to TRBJ1-2; 9 nucleotides match TRBD1. Germline V gene data show CDR1 as SGHTA and CDR2 as FQGNSA. This CDR3 is 17 amino acids long. The V segment lost 4 bases and the J segment 4 bases; nucleotides outside the gene matches: 13. Here the CDR3 reads CASSYRAGQGSAYGYTF. The CDR3 region has the DNA TGTGCCAGCAGCTACCGTGCGGGACAGGGTTCGGCCTATGGCTACACCTTC.

The chain has TRBV28 and TRBJ2-5; a possible D gene is TRBD2 (6 bases). TRBJ2-7 explains the end of the DNA better; the J call may be wrong. The CDR3 loop spans 15 amino acids. The germline V gene encodes CDR1 MDHEN and CDR2 SYDVKM. In nucleotides, the CDR3 is TGTGCCAGCGGCGGTGGGGGGATAGACTCCTACGAGCAGTACTTC. Protein sequence: CASGGGGIDSYEQYF.

In this sample, this clonotype turned up a few times. The chain has TRBV28 and TRBJ2-6; D is perhaps TRBD1 (5 bases). The CDR3 has 17 amino acids. From germline, CDR1 is MDHEN and CDR2 SYDVKM. The V end was cut by 2 bases, the J end by 1 base, with 12 bases between. This chain's CDR3 is CASSLRQGSSGANVLTF. The CDR3, as DNA: TGTGCCAGCAGTTTAAGGCAGGGATCTTCTGGGGCCAACGTCCTGACTTTC.